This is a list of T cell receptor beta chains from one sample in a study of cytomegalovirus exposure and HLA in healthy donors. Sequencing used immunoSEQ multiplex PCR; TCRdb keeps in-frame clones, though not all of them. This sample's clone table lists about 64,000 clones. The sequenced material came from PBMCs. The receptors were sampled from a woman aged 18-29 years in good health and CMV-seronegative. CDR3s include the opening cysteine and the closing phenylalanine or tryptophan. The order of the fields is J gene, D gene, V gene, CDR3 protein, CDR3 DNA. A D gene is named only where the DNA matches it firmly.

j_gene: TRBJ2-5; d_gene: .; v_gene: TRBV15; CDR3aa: CATSRTFQETQYF; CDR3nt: TGTGCCACCAGCAGGACTTTCCAAGAGACCCAGTACTTC
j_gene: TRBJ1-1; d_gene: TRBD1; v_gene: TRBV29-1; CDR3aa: CSAGQGYTEAFF; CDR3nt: TGCAGCGCCGGACAGGGTTACACTGAAGCTTTCTTT
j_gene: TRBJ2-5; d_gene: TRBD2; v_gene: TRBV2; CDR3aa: CASSEEKTSPETQYF; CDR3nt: TGTGCCAGCAGTGAGGAGAAGACTAGCCCGGAGACCCAGTACTTC
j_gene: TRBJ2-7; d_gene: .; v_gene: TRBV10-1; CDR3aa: CASSETQTPYEQYF; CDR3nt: TGCGCCAGCAGTGAGACCCAAACACCCTACGAGCAGTACTTC
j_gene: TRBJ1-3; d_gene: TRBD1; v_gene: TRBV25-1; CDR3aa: CASSPTGAGNTIYF; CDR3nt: TGTGCCAGCAGCCCTACAGGGGCTGGAAACACCATATATTTT
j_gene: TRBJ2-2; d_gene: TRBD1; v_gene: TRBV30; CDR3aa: CAWGTVGTGELFF; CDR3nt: TGTGCCTGGGGGACAGTTGGAACCGGGGAGCTGTTTTTT
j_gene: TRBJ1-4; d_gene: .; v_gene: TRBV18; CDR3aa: CASSPLSGEKLFF; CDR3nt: TGTGCCAGCTCACCTTTATCTGGGGAGAAACTGTTTTTT
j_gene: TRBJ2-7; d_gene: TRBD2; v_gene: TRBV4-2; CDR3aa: CASSPGLAGGPTRVAYEQYF; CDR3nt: TGTGCCAGCAGCCCCGGACTAGCGGGCGGACCGACCCGCGTCGCCTACGAGCAGTACTTC
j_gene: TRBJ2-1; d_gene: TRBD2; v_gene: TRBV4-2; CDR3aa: CASSGRTSGSRYEQFF; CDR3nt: TGTGCCAGCAGCGGACGTACTAGCGGGAGTAGGTATGAGCAGTTCTTC
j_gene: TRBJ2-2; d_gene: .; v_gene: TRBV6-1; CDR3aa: CASFANTFTGELFF; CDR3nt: TGTGCCAGCTTCGCGAATACGTTTACCGGGGAGCTGTTTTTT
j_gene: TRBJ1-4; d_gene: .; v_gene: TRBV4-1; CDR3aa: CASSPRAGLTTNEKLFF; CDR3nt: TGCGCCAGCAGCCCCAGAGCGGGTCTAACAACTAATGAAAAACTGTTTTTT
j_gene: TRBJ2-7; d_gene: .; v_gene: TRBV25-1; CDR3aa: CASRETGGGSSYEQYF; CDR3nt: TGTGCCAGTCGAGAAACAGGGGGGGGAAGCTCCTACGAGCAGTACTTC
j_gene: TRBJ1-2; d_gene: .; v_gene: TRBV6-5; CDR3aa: CASSDLLGYTF; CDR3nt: TGTGCCAGCAGTGATCTACTCGGCTACACCTTC
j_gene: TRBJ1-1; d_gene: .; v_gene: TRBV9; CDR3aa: CASSAGVGGTDEAFF; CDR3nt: TGTGCCAGCAGCGCCGGTGTGGGAGGGACTGATGAAGCTTTCTTT
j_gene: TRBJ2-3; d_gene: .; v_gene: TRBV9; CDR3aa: CASTVGAPRPFSTDTQYF; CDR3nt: TGTGCCAGTACCGTGGGGGCGCCCAGGCCTTTTAGCACAGATACGCAGTATTTT
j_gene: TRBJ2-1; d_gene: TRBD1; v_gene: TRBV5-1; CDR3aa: CASSPPGQAYNEQFF; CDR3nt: TGCGCCAGCAGCCCCCCGGGACAGGCCTACAATGAGCAGTTCTTC
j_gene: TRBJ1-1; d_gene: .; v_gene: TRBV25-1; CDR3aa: CASTQGKYTEAFF; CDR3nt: TGTGCCAGCACGCAGGGGAAGTACACTGAAGCTTTCTTT
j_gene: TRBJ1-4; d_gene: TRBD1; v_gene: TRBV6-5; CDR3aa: CASRQGGGDEKLFF; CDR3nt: TGTGCCAGCCGACAGGGGGGCGGGGACGAAAAACTGTTTTTT
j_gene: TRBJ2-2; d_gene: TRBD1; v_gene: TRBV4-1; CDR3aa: CASSQGQGFTGELFF; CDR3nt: TGCGCCAGCAGCCAAGGACAGGGGTTCACCGGGGAGCTGTTTTTT
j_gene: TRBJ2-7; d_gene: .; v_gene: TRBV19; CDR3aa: CASSPRRSGSYEQYF; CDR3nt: TGTGCCAGTAGTCCCCGGCGGAGCGGATCCTACGAGCAGTACTTC
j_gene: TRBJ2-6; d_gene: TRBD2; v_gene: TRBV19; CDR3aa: CASSGRAQNSISGANVLTF; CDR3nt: TGTGCCAGTAGTGGGAGGGCCCAAAACTCCATCTCTGGGGCCAACGTCCTGACTTTC
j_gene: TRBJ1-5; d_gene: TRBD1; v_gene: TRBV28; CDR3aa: CASSSGGGGQPQHF; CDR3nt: TGTGCCAGCAGTTCAGGGGGCGGGGGTCAGCCCCAGCATTTT